This entry lists 23 T cell receptor beta chains sequenced from one sample in a study of T cell responses to AZD1222 COVID-19 vaccine. Measured with immunoSEQ multiplex PCR; TCRdb has only the in-frame clones, and not every one. The profile covers 54,000 or so clones, with 89% appearing a single time and just under 2% taken by the ten largest. The sequencing used peripheral blood, collected on day 0 of AZD1222 vaccination. Receptors were obtained from an adult in good health.

This chain connects TRBV6-4 to TRBJ2-2; 10 positions match TRBD2. Germline trimming cut 4 bases from V and 3 bases from J; bases unmatched to any gene: 5. The CDR3 extends over 16 amino acids. Germline lookup yields CDR1 MRHNA and CDR2 SNTAGT. The CDR3 protein is CASSAFLAGDTGELFF. The CDR3 DNA reads as TGTGCCAGCAGTGCTTTCCTAGCGGGGGACACCGGGGAGCTGTTTTTT.

The chain links TRBV6-4 to TRBJ2-1; D not certain. The V and J ends lost 2 bases and 6 bases respectively, with 5 bases between them. This CDR3 has 12 amino acids. Germline V gene lookup returns CDR1 MRHNA and CDR2 SNTAGT. The CDR3 bases are TGTGCCAGCAGTGACGAGCTCAATGAGCAGTTCTTC. Its translation: CASSDELNEQFF.

The gene calls are TRBV7-9 and TRBJ2-2; D is unclear. Germline CDR1 SEHNR, CDR2 FQNEAQ (reference sequence). There are 14 residues in the CDR3. V lost 5 bases and J 3 bases, leaving 10 bases between the germline ends. The CDR3 region is CASSPGSDTGELFF. CDR3 DNA: TGTGCCAGCAGCCCCGGATCGGACACCGGGGAGCTGTTTTTT.

The chain joins TRBV11-1 to TRBJ1-1, with D perhaps matching TRBD1 (5 bases). The V gene's germline CDR1 is SGHAT and CDR2 FQDESV (reference sequence). CDR3 length equals 15 residues. V lost 8 bases, J lost 5 bases, and 21 bases lay in between. This chain's CDR3 is CASRAPGTVGTEAFF. The DNA for the CDR3 is TGTGCCAGCCGGGCTCCCGGGACCGTGGGGACTGAAGCTTTCTTT.

CDR3 nucleotides: TGCGCCAGCAGCCGAATAGGGACAGGCCTGAACTACGAGCAGTACTTC. This encodes CASSRIGTGLNYEQYF. The rearrangement uses TRBV5-1 and TRBJ2-7; 8 bases fit TRBD1. The ends lost 4 bases at V and 3 bases at J; junction bases unmatched: 12. The CDR3 contains 16 residues. CDR1 is SGHRS and CDR2 is YFSETQ in the germline V gene. The full variable domain, in which reference TRBV5-1 and TRBJ2-7 provide the parts outside the CDR3, is KAGVTQTPRYLIKTRGQQVTLSCSPISGHRSVSWYQQTPGQGLQFLFEYFSETQRNKGNFPGRFSGRQFSNSRSEMNVSTLELGDSALYLCASSRIGTGLNYEQYFGPGTRLTVT.

J is TRBJ1-1 and V is TRBV10-1; D may be TRBD1 (5 bases). Per the germline V gene, CDR1 is WNHNN and CDR2 is SYGVQD (reference sequence). Trimming removed 4 bases at V and 1 base at J, with 10 bases between. CDR3 size: 14 residues. The CDR3 region has the DNA TGCGCCAGCAGTGCAGAGGGGTCGAACACTGAAGCTTTCTTT. Amino acids: CASSAEGSNTEAFF.

The gene calls are TRBV12-3 or TRBV12-4 and TRBJ2-7, with D perhaps matching TRBD2 (5 bases). Trimming took 5 bases from V and 2 from J, leaving 10 bases between them. This CDR3 is 13 amino acids long. This CDR3 is CASSTGLPYEQYF. The CDR3 nucleotides are TGTGCCAGCAGTACGGGATTACCCTACGAGCAGTACTTC.

This chain connects TRBV19 to TRBJ1-5; D is unclear. Looked up from germline, CDR1 is LNHDA and CDR2 is SQIVND (reference sequence). This CDR3 region has 13 residues. V was trimmed by 5 bases and J by 6 bases, leaving 11 bases between them. CDR3 nucleotides: TGTGCCAGTAGTGGGAGGGTAAGTCAGCCCCAGCATTTT. This encodes CASSGRVSQPQHF.

V usage is TRBV5-6 and J usage is TRBJ2-5, with D tentatively TRBD2 (5 bases). Trimming took off 5 bases at V and 12 bases at J, with 17 bases between the two ends. The CDR3 consists of 12 residues. Germline loops: CDR1 SGHDT, CDR2 YYEEEE. The CDR3 DNA is TGTGCCAGCAGTTTAATAGGAAGAGCGGAGTACTTC. Residues: CASSLIGRAEYF.

J is TRBJ1-5 and V is TRBV28; D uncertain. V was shortened by 7 bases and J by 4 bases, with 11 bases between the two germline ends. The CDR3 length is 13 residues. Germline-derived CDR1 and CDR2 are MDHEN and SYDVKM. The CDR3 nucleotides are TGTGCCAGCATCCCTTACAGAAATCAGCCCCAGCATTTT. This translates into CASIPYRNQPQHF.

The V gene is TRBV28, the J gene TRBJ1-1; 7 nucleotides agree with TRBD1. V was pared by 6 bases and J by 6 bases, with 13 bases of the junction left unmatched. Germline lookup yields CDR1 MDHEN and CDR2 SYDVKM. This CDR3 has 15 amino acids. This chain's CDR3 is CASSPTGQVVPEAFF. DNA of the CDR3: TGTGCCAGCAGCCCGACAGGACAGGTGGTGCCTGAAGCTTTCTTT.

The chain is built from TRBV29-1 and TRBJ2-1; 14 bases align to TRBD2. Germline lookup yields CDR1 SQVTM and CDR2 ANQGSEA. CDR3 length: 14 amino acids. V dropped 5 bases and J dropped 8; count of bases not matched to a gene: 5. In DNA form, the CDR3 reads TGCAGCGTTCGACTAGCGGGAGGGCTAGATGAGCAGTTCTTC. Translating it yields CSVRLAGGLDEQFF.

This clone occurred once. The chain uses TRBV7-2 and TRBJ1-1; the match to TRBD1 covers 9 bases. This CDR3 comprises 14 residues. From germline, CDR1 is SGHTA and CDR2 FQGNSA. The V segment lost 6 bases and the J segment 1 base; nucleotides outside the gene matches: 3. The CDR3 loop is CASRKDRGNTEAFF. As DNA, the CDR3 is TGTGCCAGCAGAAAGGACAGGGGGAACACTGAAGCTTTCTTT.

The V call is TRBV19, the J call TRBJ2-7; TRBD1 might be the D (6 bases). V lost 5 bases and J 3 bases, leaving 17 bases between the germline ends. The germline CDR1 and CDR2 sequences are LNHDA and SQIVND (reference sequence). The CDR3 is 15 amino acids. CDR3 coding DNA: TGTGCCAGTAGTGAACAGGGAGTACCCGTCTACGAGCAGTACTTC. The encoded protein is CASSEQGVPVYEQYF.

In this sample, this clone turned up once. The chain couples TRBV10-3 to TRBJ1-1, with D uncertain. CDR1 and CDR2 from the germline V gene are ENHRY and SYGVKD. This CDR3 comprises 14 residues. The germline V and J ends were trimmed by 0 bases and 3 bases, with 8 bases remaining between them. The CDR3 DNA follows: TGTGCCATCAGTGAGTCCGGACGGGACACTGAAGCTTTCTTT. The encoded protein is CAISESGRDTEAFF.

The chain uses TRBV2 and TRBJ2-1; 7 positions match TRBD2. The CDR3 consists of 15 residues. Germline V gene data show CDR1 as SNHLY and CDR2 as FYNNEI. Trimming removed 8 bases from V and 6 bases from J; junction bases left unmatched: 13. The CDR3 coding sequence is TGTGCCAGCGGAGAAGCTAGCGGAGGGGCCAATGAGCAGTTCTTC. Translated, it gives CASGEASGGANEQFF.

This chain uses TRBV6-2 or TRBV6-3 with TRBJ2-3, with no clear D. The CDR3 contains 15 residues. The germline V and J ends were trimmed by 0 bases and 6 bases, with 13 bases remaining between them. The germline gives CDR1 MNHEY, CDR2 SVGEGT. CDR3 DNA sequence: TGTGCCAGCAGTTACTCCCTGGACGCCGCGGATACGCAGTATTTT. This translates into CASSYSLDAADTQYF.

This sequence joins TRBV7-3 and TRBJ2-1; D is unresolved. Per germline, CDR1 SGHTA and CDR2 FQGTGA. The CDR3 has 14 amino acids. V was cut by 8 bases and J by 7 bases, with 18 bases left in between. The CDR3 bases are TGTGCCAGCGCTAGGTACGGCCTCGGGAATGAGCAGTTCTTC. This gives the protein CASARYGLGNEQFF.

The chain uses TRBV7-2 and TRBJ1-2; 7 bases line up with TRBD1. Germline trimming cut 5 bases from V and 6 bases from J; bases unmatched to any gene: 6. There are 13 residues in the CDR3. Germline CDR1 reads SGHTA; CDR2 reads FQGNSA. DNA of the CDR3: TGTGCCAGCAGCCAATTTCAGGGGGATGGCTACACCTTC. As protein: CASSQFQGDGYTF.

The chain carries TRBV5-1 and TRBJ2-7; TRBD1 aligns across 9 bases. This CDR3 region has 16 residues. Trimming removed 5 bases from V and 2 bases from J; junction bases left unmatched: 11. CDR1 SGHRS and CDR2 YFSETQ come from the germline V gene. CDR3 coding DNA: TGCGCCAGCAGAAACACCGGGACAGGGACCACCTACGAGCAGTACTTC. This codes for CASRNTGTGTTYEQYF.

This clone is a singleton in its sample. The V gene is TRBV5-1, the J gene TRBJ2-1; 13 bases are shared with TRBD2. The J segment lost 10 bases and the V segment lost 4 bases, leaving 17 bases of the junction unmatched. The CDR3 sequence is 18 residues long. From germline, CDR1 is SGHRS and CDR2 YFSETQ. CDR3 residues: CASSLGLDWTSGRLEQFF. The CDR3 DNA sequence: TGCGCCAGCAGCCTGGGACTCGACTGGACTAGCGGGAGACTGGAGCAGTTCTTC. Full variable domain (rest looked up from reference TRBV5-1 and TRBJ2-1): KAGVTQTPRYLIKTRGQQVTLSCSPISGHRSVSWYQQTPGQGLQFLFEYFSETQRNKGNFPGRFSGRQFSNSRSEMNVSTLELGDSALYLCASSLGLDWTSGRLEQFFGPGTRLTVL.

This clone was seen just once. J is TRBJ2-2 and V is TRBV19, with D hard to call. V shed 0 bases and J shed 7 bases, with 9 bases lying between them. This CDR3 region has 14 residues. Germline CDR1 is LNHDA and CDR2 is SQIVND (reference sequence). The CDR3 region is CASSIDHRDGELFF. The CDR3 coding sequence is TGTGCCAGTAGTATAGATCACCGCGACGGGGAGCTGTTTTTT.

V usage is TRBV3-1 (or the pseudogene TRBV3-2) and J usage is TRBJ2-1; the match to TRBD2 covers 7 bases. The CDR3 sequence is 14 residues long. The J segment lost 6 bases and the V segment lost 4 bases, leaving 6 bases of the junction unmatched. Germline values: CDR1 LGHDT, CDR2 YNNKEL (reference sequence). The CDR3 nucleotides read TGTGCCAGCAGCCCTATTGCTAGCGGCAATGAGCAGTTCTTC. Encoded protein: CASSPIASGNEQFF.